Below are 8 T cell receptor beta chains sequenced from a single sample in a study of cytomegalovirus exposure and HLA in healthy donors. The PCR employed 60 Vbeta primers together with 13 Jbeta primers. The data were produced by immunoSEQ multiplex PCR, yet TCRdb's version contains in-frame clones alone and is incomplete. The table shows 150,000 or so clones, with approximately 71% occurring only once. Sequenced input: PBMCs. The receptors here all came from a man between 40 and 49 years old in good health and CMV-seronegative.

V gene TRBV5-1 combines with J gene TRBJ1-1; 9 nucleotides align to TRBD1. J gave up 4 bases and V 3 bases, and 10 bases lay outside the gene matches. The CDR3 loop spans 16 amino acids. Germline-derived CDR1 and CDR2 are SGHRS and YFSETQ. The CDR3 DNA sequence: TGCGCCAGCAGCTATGGAACAGGGGGCGATGGCACTGAAGCTTTCTTT. This encodes CASSYGTGGDGTEAFF.

This rearrangement joins TRBV2 to TRBJ2-3; possibly TRBD1 for D (5 bases). The V end lost 5 bases, the J end lost 1 base, and 10 bases lay between the germline ends. CDR1 and CDR2 from the germline V gene are SNHLY and FYNNEI. This CDR3 has 14 residues. CDR3 region: CASSFQGGTDTQYF. CDR3 coding DNA: TGTGCCAGCAGTTTTCAGGGCGGCACAGATACGCAGTATTTT.

This rearrangement joins TRBV4-1 to TRBJ2-7; D might be TRBD2 (5 bases). The germline CDR1 and CDR2 sequences are MGHRA and YSYEKL. CDR3 length equals 17 residues. V shed 1 base and J shed 4 bases, with 20 bases lying between them. CDR3 residues: CASSQVREEDFGYEQYF. The CDR3 nucleotides are TGCGCCAGCAGCCAAGTTCGAGAAGAGGACTTTGGATACGAGCAGTACTTC.

This chain uses TRBV6-5 with TRBJ1-1; D is unresolved. From germline, CDR1 is MNHEY and CDR2 SVGAGI. With 3 bases removed from V and 0 bases from J, the gap between germline ends came to 11 bases. The CDR3 contains 15 residues. The CDR3 DNA sequence: TGTGCCAGCAGTTATATATCAGTGGTGAACACTGAAGCTTTCTTT. It translates to CASSYISVVNTEAFF.

V and J are TRBV5-6 and TRBJ2-2; tentatively, D is TRBD2 (7 bases). V shed 4 bases and J shed 7 bases, with 20 bases lying between them. Germline V CDR1 and CDR2: SGHDT, YYEEEE. CDR3 length: 16 residues. The CDR3 region is CASSNRGAGGNGELFF. DNA for the CDR3: TGTGCCAGCAGCAATCGGGGGGCCGGGGGGAACGGGGAGCTGTTTTTT.

This clone turned up a few times. The DNA of the CDR3 is TGTGCCTGGACAGGGGACTATGGCTACACCTTC. Protein product: CAWTGDYGYTF. This rearrangement joins TRBV30 to TRBJ1-2, with a possible D match to TRBD1 (6 bases). Germline CDR1 and CDR2: GTSNPN and SVGIG (reference sequence). Trimming cost V 4 bases and J 3 bases, with 6 bases left between them. This CDR3 is 11 amino acids long.

This clone was seen more than once but under ten times. Other DNA sequences in the same sample also yield this CDR3. The rearrangement links TRBV2 to TRBJ1-1; 7 positions agree with TRBD1. This CDR3 is built from 15 residues. The ends lost 4 bases at V and 2 bases at J; junction bases unmatched: 7. From germline, CDR1 is SNHLY and CDR2 FYNNEI. CDR3 residues: CASSVTGTANTEAFF. The CDR3 bases are TGTGCCAGCAGTGTTACCGGGACAGCTAACACTGAAGCTTTCTTT.

The rearrangement joins TRBV27 to TRBJ1-1; the D is unclear. The CDR3 has 15 residues. Between the trimmed V and J ends, which lost 3 bases and 1 base, there was a span of 12 bases. Germline V lookup: CDR1 MNHEY, CDR2 SMNVEV (reference sequence). The chain's CDR3 is CASSFSYGWNTEAFF. The CDR3 DNA reads TGTGCCAGCAGTTTTTCCTACGGGTGGAACACTGAAGCTTTCTTT.